Listed here are 9 T cell receptor beta chains from one sample, sequenced in a study of response to subunit inactivated influenza vaccine. Each CDR3 protein gets one entry after TCRdb re-called the RT-PCR reads with MiXCR. In the table there are hundreds of thousands of distinct CDR3 sequences, about a fifth of which are singletons. The starting material was PBMCs from blood, obtained roughly 5 days after vaccination. The receptors come from a man aged 45 to 65 who received an inactivated influenza vaccine.

The chain is built from TRBV7-2 and TRBJ1-3, with a possible D match to TRBD1 (6 bases). Per the germline V gene, CDR1 is SGHTA and CDR2 is FQGNSA. With 5 bases removed from V and 0 bases from J, the gap between germline ends came to 17 bases. The CDR3 extends over 17 amino acids. The CDR3 loop is CASSRPGTRISGNTIYF. The CDR3 bases are TGTGCCAGCAGCCGTCCCGGGACACGTATCTCTGGAAACACCATATATTTT. Complete variable domain (other parts from reference TRBV7-2 and TRBJ1-3): GAGVSQSPSNKVTEKGKDVELRCDPISGHTALYWYRQSLGQGLEFLIYFQGNSAPDKSGLPSDRFSAERTGGSVSTLTIQRTQQEDSAVYLCASSRPGTRISGNTIYFGEGSWLTVV.

V is TRBV6-6 and J is TRBJ1-2; D perhaps matches TRBD1 (5 bases). From germline, CDR1 is MNHNY and CDR2 SVGAGI (reference sequence). The CDR3 contains 12 residues. The germline V and J ends were trimmed by 2 bases and 9 bases, with 10 bases remaining between them. The CDR3 sequence is CASSYPGGSYTF. The CDR3 DNA reads TGTGCCAGCAGTTACCCCGGGGGTAGCTACACCTTC.

The chain uses TRBV7-7 and TRBJ2-3, with 7 bases matching TRBD2. Germline trimming cut 3 bases from V and 5 bases from J; bases unmatched to any gene: 2. Germline V gene sequence: CDR1 SSHAT, CDR2 FNYEAQ (reference sequence). The CDR3 is made up of 13 amino acids. The CDR3 spells CASSFGEGDTQYF. The DNA of the CDR3 is TGTGCCAGCAGCTTTGGGGAGGGAGATACGCAGTATTTT.

The gene calls are TRBV20-1 and TRBJ2-1; 10 positions agree with TRBD2. V was clipped by 6 bases and J by 4 bases; unmatched bases: 6. Germline V CDR1 and CDR2: DFQATT, SNEGSKA (reference sequence). The CDR3 length is 14 residues. CDR3 residues: CSAAGGHLYNEQFF. In DNA, the CDR3 is TGCAGTGCAGCGGGAGGGCACCTATACAATGAGCAGTTCTTC.

This clonotype was observed a handful of times. The genes are TRBV27 and TRBJ1-6; D is ambiguous. Per germline, CDR1 MNHEY and CDR2 SMNVEV (reference sequence). The CDR3 has 14 residues. Trimming removed 3 bases at V and 1 base at J, with 4 bases between. The chain's CDR3 is CASSFSSYNSPLHF. The CDR3 DNA reads TGTGCCAGCAGTTTCAGTTCCTATAATTCACCCCTCCACTTT.

In this sample, this clonotype turned up a few times. The CDR3 nucleotides read TGTGCCAGCAGTTTCCCAGGGGGCGCGTTGGAGCAGTACTTC. Amino acids: CASSFPGGALEQYF. The V and J genes are TRBV28 and TRBJ2-7; the match to TRBD1 covers 8 bases. The CDR3 has 14 amino acids. Germline-derived CDR1 and CDR2 are MDHEN and SYDVKM. Losses at the gene ends were 3 bases for V and 7 bases for J; bases not matched to a gene: 8.

This clonotype was picked up a small number of times. J is TRBJ2-1 and V is TRBV7-3; D is perhaps TRBD1 (5 bases). The CDR3 has 13 residues. Germline V gives CDR1 SGHTA, CDR2 FQGTGA. V lost 4 bases, J lost 9 bases, and 13 bases lay in between. CDR3 DNA sequence: TGTGCCAGCAGCTCGCAGGGTAGGGGTGAGCAGTTCTTC. Residues: CASSSQGRGEQFF.

The sample holds a few counts of this clonotype. The rearrangement links TRBV6-2 or TRBV6-3 to TRBJ2-2; unclear D gene. CDR1 is MNHEY and CDR2 is SVGEGT in the germline V gene. V gave up 2 bases and J gave up 8 bases, with 9 bases separating them. The CDR3 extends over 13 amino acids. This CDR3 reads CASSYGVSGELFF. The CDR3 nucleotides are TGTGCCAGCAGTTACGGGGTTTCGGGGGAGCTGTTTTTT.

J is TRBJ2-1 and V is TRBV5-1, with no clear D. With 1 base removed from V and 8 bases from J, the gap between germline ends came to 10 bases. CDR1 and CDR2 (germline): SGHRS, YFSETQ. The CDR3 extends over 13 amino acids. CDR3 amino acids: CASSLRAPDEQFF. The CDR3 nucleotides read TGCGCCAGCAGCTTGAGGGCTCCCGATGAGCAGTTCTTC.